This TCR beta chain was identified during a study of human T cells and chemical hapten exposure. Study in general: Sensitization applied 2% DPC to roughly 2 cm by roughly 2 cm of upper inner arm skin.

Time point meaning: pre-sensitization, week 0. As to treatment: therapeutic diphenylcyclopropenone sensitization with weekly scalp DPC. In the case of this clonotype: Its antigen is currently unknown.

TCRdb passed the RACE reads through MiXCR, listing each CDR3 protein once. This table holds about 60,000 distinct CDR3 sequences, about 11% found once. General study points: Sensitization with DPC brought no change to TCRs above 1 in 1000 in frequency. Healthy individuals' immune responses may differ from those of donors, who had alopecia.

There are 14 residues in the CDR3. The V end was cut by 3 bases, the J end by 6 bases, with 14 bases between. In germline, CDR1 is ENHRY, CDR2 SYGVKD. Sequencing was performed on whole blood, taken in connection with sensitization to the hapten diphenylcyclopropenone (DPC). The chain recombines TRBV10-3 with TRBJ1-2; perhaps TRBD1 as D (5 bases). This clonotype was sampled from a woman in her thirties or forties with alopecia areata. Some clones in this sample may be carry-over from other donors' samples. CDR3 coding DNA: TGTGCCATCAGTGATCGGGGGGGAGAGGATGGCTACACCTTC. Its protein product is CAISDRGGEDGYTF.